These 22 T cell receptor beta chains were sequenced from one sample in a study of blood T cell repertoires in COVID-19. The method was immunoSEQ multiplex PCR; TCRdb's version includes in-frame clones alone and lacks a portion of them. In the table there are about 190,000 clones, roughly 87% of which are singletons. Sequenced material: peripheral blood. The receptors were gathered from a woman aged 40-49 years with acute or convalescent COVID-19.

This CDR3 reads CASSLNLGSNTGELFF. The DNA of the CDR3 is TGTGCCAGCAGCTTAAATTTGGGGAGCAACACCGGGGAGCTGTTTTTT. V and J are TRBV7-9 and TRBJ2-2; maybe TRBD2 (5 bases). The germline gives CDR1 SEHNR, CDR2 FQNEAQ (reference sequence). The CDR3 extends over 16 amino acids. Trimming pared 2 bases from V and 2 bases from J, leaving 12 bases between.

The sample holds one count of this clone. The V call is TRBV5-5, the J call TRBJ1-4; perhaps TRBD1 as D (5 bases). Germline assignment: CDR1 SGHKS and CDR2 YYEKEE (reference sequence). The V gene lost 3 bases and the J gene lost 6 bases, with 12 bases spanning the gap. CDR3 length: 14 residues. CDR3 nucleotide sequence: TGTGCCAGCAGCTGGGTGGGAGGGGATGAAAAACTGTTTTTT. It yields the protein CASSWVGGDEKLFF.

This chain links TRBV7-9 with TRBJ1-5; D call uncertain. Looked up from germline, CDR1 is SEHNR and CDR2 is FQNEAQ (reference sequence). The V end was cut by 1 base, the J end by 7 bases, with 11 bases between. The CDR3 has 14 residues. CDR3 DNA sequence: TGTGCCAGCAGCTTAGGGTCAGGCATCCAGCCCCAGCATTTT. This translates into CASSLGSGIQPQHF.

J is TRBJ2-3 and V is TRBV6-8; 8 bases are shared with TRBD1. J gave up 5 bases and V 7 bases, and 5 bases lay outside the gene matches. Germline assignment: CDR1 MNHGY and CDR2 SAAAGT. CDR3 length: 13 amino acids. The CDR3 DNA reads as TGTGCCAGCATGACAGGGGATAAAGATACGCAGTATTTT. This codes for CASMTGDKDTQYF.

The count of this clone is one. V is TRBV9 and J is TRBJ2-3, with D unclear. This CDR3 spans 14 amino acids. CDR1 is SGDLS and CDR2 is YYNGEE in the germline V gene. Trimming removed 0 bases at V and 4 bases at J, with 9 bases between. The CDR3 sequence: CASSVATLADTQYF. The CDR3 DNA reads TGTGCCAGCAGCGTAGCTACCCTGGCAGATACGCAGTATTTT.

This chain uses TRBV18 with TRBJ2-5, with 9 bases lining up with TRBD2. CDR1 is KGHSH, CDR2 LQKENI, per germline. The length of the CDR3 is 14 residues. Germline trimming cut 5 bases from V and 5 bases from J; bases unmatched to any gene: 6. CDR3 sequence reads: CASSAGGPAETQYF. For the CDR3, the DNA is TGTGCCAGCTCAGCGGGAGGGCCGGCGGAGACCCAGTACTTC.

This chain uses TRBV27 with TRBJ2-7; no definite D call. The CDR3 runs 15 residues. Trimming took off 4 bases at V and 3 bases at J, with 16 bases between the two ends. Germline V CDR1 and CDR2: MNHEY, SMNVEV (reference sequence). The CDR3 sequence is CASSSPGLRNYEQYF. The CDR3 DNA follows: TGTGCCAGCAGTTCACCTGGTCTCAGGAACTACGAGCAGTACTTC.

The V and J genes are TRBV5-1 and TRBJ1-3, with 8 positions matching TRBD1. From germline, CDR1 is SGHRS and CDR2 YFSETQ. The V gene end was trimmed by 4 bases and the J gene end by 7 bases; junction bases not matched to a gene: 7. The CDR3 is 14 residues long. The CDR3: CASSPSTGGNTIYF. The CDR3 coding sequence is TGCGCCAGCAGCCCGTCTACAGGGGGGAACACCATATATTTT.

The J gene is TRBJ2-7, the V gene TRBV11-1; D is possibly TRBD2 (7 bases). Germline V gene sequence: CDR1 SGHAT, CDR2 FQDESV (reference sequence). This CDR3 is built from 16 residues. V was clipped by 2 bases and J by 3 bases, with 17 bases between them. The CDR3 sequence is CASSLTDGGGRYEQYF. The CDR3 coding sequence is TGTGCCAGCAGCTTAACGGACGGCGGGGGCCGCTACGAGCAGTACTTC. Combining the CDR3 with reference TRBV11-1 and TRBJ2-7 gives the whole variable domain EAEVAQSPRYKITEKSQAVAFWCDPISGHATLYWYRQILGQGPELLVQFQDESVVDDSQLPKDRFSAERLKGVDSTLKIQPAELGDSAMYLCASSLTDGGGRYEQYFGPGTRLTVT.

This rearrangement joins TRBV18 to TRBJ1-1, with D uncertain. Germline V gene sequence: CDR1 KGHSH, CDR2 LQKENI. V lost 2 bases to trimming and J lost 5 bases, with 9 bases between them. The CDR3 is 13 amino acids. The CDR3 nucleotides are TGTGCCAGCTCACCAACCGGAGGGACTGAAGCTTTCTTT. It yields the protein CASSPTGGTEAFF.

The sample holds many counts of this clone. This chain uses TRBV28 with TRBJ1-5; 11 nucleotides match TRBD1. The CDR3 is 14 amino acids. J gave up 1 base and V 8 bases, and 1 base lay outside the gene matches. Per germline, CDR1 MDHEN and CDR2 SYDVKM. CDR3: CASWTGGSNQPQHF. The DNA of the CDR3 is TGTGCCAGCTGGACAGGGGGCAGCAATCAGCCCCAGCATTTT.

The chain is built from TRBV5-1 and TRBJ1-2; no definite D call. CDR1 is SGHRS and CDR2 is YFSETQ in the germline V gene. This CDR3 has 13 residues. Deletions cut 5 bases from V and 8 bases from J, with 16 bases between. DNA of the CDR3: TGCGCCAGCAGGACTACAGAGTATGTAGGCTACACCTTC. This codes for CASRTTEYVGYTF.

This clone was recorded only once. DNA of the CDR3: TGTGCCATCAGCTACAGGGGGCACTCTGGAAACACCATATATTTT. Amino acid sequence: CAISYRGHSGNTIYF. V and J are TRBV10-3 and TRBJ1-3; 9 nucleotides match TRBD1. The ends lost 6 bases at V and 0 bases at J; junction bases unmatched: 3. CDR1 is ENHRY and CDR2 is SYGVKD in the germline V gene. The CDR3 extends over 15 amino acids.

The V and J genes are TRBV10-1 and TRBJ2-1; D perhaps matches TRBD1 (6 bases). The CDR3 is made up of 14 amino acids. Germline V gene data show CDR1 as WNHNN and CDR2 as SYGVQD (reference sequence). V was pared by 4 bases and J by 4 bases, with 11 bases between. The CDR3 here is CASSVAQGYNEQFF. CDR3 sequence (DNA): TGCGCCAGCAGTGTTGCTCAGGGGTACAATGAGCAGTTCTTC.

The chain combines TRBV10-1 with TRBJ2-5; 10 bases are a match to TRBD2. The V and J ends lost 0 bases and 2 bases, in that order; junction bases with no gene match: 3. CDR1 is WNHNN and CDR2 is SYGVQD in the germline V gene (reference sequence). CDR3 length: 16 residues. The CDR3 reads CASSESASGGQETQYF. The CDR3 nucleotides read TGCGCCAGCAGTGAGTCGGCTAGCGGGGGACAAGAGACCCAGTACTTC.

This chain links TRBV7-8 with TRBJ1-3; TRBD1 is a possible D gene (6 bases). Germline CDR1 reads SGHVS; CDR2 reads FQNEAQ. Trimming stripped 5 bases from V and 4 bases from J, with 18 bases between. This CDR3 has 16 residues. CDR3 residues: CASSPWGGVMGNTIYF. The CDR3, as DNA: TGTGCCAGCAGCCCGTGGGGGGGCGTTATGGGAAACACCATATATTTT.

The chain employs TRBV27 and TRBJ1-2, with unresolved D. The germline V and J ends were trimmed by 6 bases and 4 bases, with 15 bases remaining between them. The CDR3 is 14 residues long. Germline CDR1 MNHEY, CDR2 SMNVEV (reference sequence). CDR3 loop: CASSNKASFYGYTF. The CDR3 nucleotides are TGTGCCAGCAGCAATAAAGCAAGTTTCTATGGCTACACCTTC.

The chain employs TRBV2 and TRBJ2-1; 11 nucleotides line up with TRBD1. From germline, CDR1 is SNHLY and CDR2 FYNNEI. Trimming removed 4 bases from V and 3 bases from J; junction bases left unmatched: 11. The CDR3 covers 18 residues. The CDR3 region has the DNA TGTGCCAGCAGTGCCCAAAGGACAGGGGGCCTTAACTACAATGAGCAGTTCTTC. Its protein product is CASSAQRTGGLNYNEQFF.

V and J are TRBV15 and TRBJ1-2; no clear D. The V and J ends lost 1 base and 2 bases respectively, with 8 bases between them. The CDR3 consists of 14 residues. Per the germline V gene, CDR1 is LNHNV and CDR2 is YYDKDF (reference sequence). The CDR3 DNA is TGTGCCACCAGCAGAGGACAAGTAAACTATGGCTACACCTTC. It yields the protein CATSRGQVNYGYTF.

V is TRBV6-1 and J is TRBJ1-2; 7 nucleotides match TRBD1. Germline assignment: CDR1 MNHNS and CDR2 SASEGT. The CDR3 totals 16 residues. J gave up 6 bases and V 0 bases, and 10 bases lay outside the gene matches. CDR3 bases: TGTGCCAGCAGTGAAGCAAAACCTCCGACAGGGAATGGCTACACCTTC. Amino acid sequence: CASSEAKPPTGNGYTF.

The chain couples TRBV19 to TRBJ2-1; 10 bases agree with TRBD2. The V and J ends lost 4 bases and 4 bases, in that order; junction bases with no gene match: 10. CDR1 LNHDA and CDR2 SQIVND come from the germline V gene (reference sequence). The CDR3 sequence is 17 residues long. The DNA of the CDR3 is TGTGCCAGTAGTACCCGCGCTAGCGGGAGTAGGTACAATGAGCAGTTCTTC. It encodes CASSTRASGSRYNEQFF.

This clone appeared once. The chain is built from TRBV15 and TRBJ1-5; the match to TRBD1 covers 7 bases. V dropped 5 bases and J dropped 4; count of bases not matched to a gene: 14. Looked up from germline, CDR1 is LNHNV and CDR2 is YYDKDF (reference sequence). This CDR3 is built from 17 residues. In nucleotides, the CDR3 is TGTGCCACCAGCGCTAGATTGCCGGACAGGCTAAATCAGCCCCAGCATTTT. It encodes CATSARLPDRLNQPQHF.